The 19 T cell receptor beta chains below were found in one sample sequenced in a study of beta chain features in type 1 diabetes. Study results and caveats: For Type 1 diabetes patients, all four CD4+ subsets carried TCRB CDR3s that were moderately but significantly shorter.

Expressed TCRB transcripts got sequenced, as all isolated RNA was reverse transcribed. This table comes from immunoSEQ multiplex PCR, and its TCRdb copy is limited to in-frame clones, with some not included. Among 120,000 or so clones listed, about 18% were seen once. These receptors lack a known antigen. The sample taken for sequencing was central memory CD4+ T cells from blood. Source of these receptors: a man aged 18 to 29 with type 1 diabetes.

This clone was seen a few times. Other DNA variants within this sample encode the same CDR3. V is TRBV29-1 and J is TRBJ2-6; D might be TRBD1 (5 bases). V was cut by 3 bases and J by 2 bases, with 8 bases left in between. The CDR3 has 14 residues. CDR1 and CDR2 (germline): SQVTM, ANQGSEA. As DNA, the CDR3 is TGCAGCGTTGATGAAGGGGCTGGGGCCAACGTCCTGACTTTC. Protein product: CSVDEGAGANVLTF.

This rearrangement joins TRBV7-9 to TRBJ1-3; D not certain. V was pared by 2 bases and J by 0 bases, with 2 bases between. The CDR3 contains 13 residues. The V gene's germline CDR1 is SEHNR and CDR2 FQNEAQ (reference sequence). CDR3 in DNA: TGTGCCAGCAGCTTAAACTCTGGAAACACCATATATTTT. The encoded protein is CASSLNSGNTIYF.

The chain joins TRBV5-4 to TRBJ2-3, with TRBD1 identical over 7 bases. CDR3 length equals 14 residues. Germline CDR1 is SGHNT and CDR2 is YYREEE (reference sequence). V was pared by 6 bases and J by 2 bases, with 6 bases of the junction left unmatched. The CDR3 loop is CASNPGQNTDTQYF. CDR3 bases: TGTGCCAGCAACCCGGGACAGAACACAGATACGCAGTATTTT.

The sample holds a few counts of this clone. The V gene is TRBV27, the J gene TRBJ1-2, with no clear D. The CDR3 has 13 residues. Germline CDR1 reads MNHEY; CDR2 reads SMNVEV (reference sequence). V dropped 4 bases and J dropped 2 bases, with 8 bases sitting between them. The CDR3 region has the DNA TGTGCCAGCAGTTCTCAGACCAACTATGGCTACACCTTC. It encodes CASSSQTNYGYTF.

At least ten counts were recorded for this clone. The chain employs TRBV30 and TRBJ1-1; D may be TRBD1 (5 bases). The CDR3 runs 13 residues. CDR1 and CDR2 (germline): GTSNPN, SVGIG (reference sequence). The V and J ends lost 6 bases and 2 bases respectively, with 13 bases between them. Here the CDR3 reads CACQRDGNTEAFF. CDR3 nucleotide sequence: TGTGCCTGCCAGCGGGACGGTAACACTGAAGCTTTCTTT.

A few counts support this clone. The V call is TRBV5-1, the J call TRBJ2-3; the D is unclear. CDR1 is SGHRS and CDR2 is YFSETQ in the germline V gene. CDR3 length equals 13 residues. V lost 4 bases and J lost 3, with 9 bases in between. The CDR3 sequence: CASSADVTDTQYF. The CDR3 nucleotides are TGCGCCAGCAGCGCGGACGTGACAGATACGCAGTATTTT.

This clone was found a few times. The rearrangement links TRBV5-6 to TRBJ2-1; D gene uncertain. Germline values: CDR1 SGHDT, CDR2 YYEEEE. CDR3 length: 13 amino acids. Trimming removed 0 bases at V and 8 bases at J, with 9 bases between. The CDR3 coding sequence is TGTGCCAGCAGCTTGGTTTCTATTGATGAGCAGTTCTTC. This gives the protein CASSLVSIDEQFF.

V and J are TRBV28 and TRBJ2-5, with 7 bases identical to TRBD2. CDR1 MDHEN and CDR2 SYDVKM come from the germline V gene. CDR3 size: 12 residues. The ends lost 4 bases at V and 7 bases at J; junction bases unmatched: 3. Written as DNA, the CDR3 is TGTGCCAGCAGTTGGGCTAGCGGGACCCAGTACTTC. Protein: CASSWASGTQYF.

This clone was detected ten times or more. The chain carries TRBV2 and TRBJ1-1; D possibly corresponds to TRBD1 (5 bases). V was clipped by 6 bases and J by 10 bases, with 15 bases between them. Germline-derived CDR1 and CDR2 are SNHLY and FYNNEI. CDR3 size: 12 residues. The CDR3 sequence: CASRAEGFVAFF. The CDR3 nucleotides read TGTGCCAGCAGAGCGGAGGGGTTTGTAGCTTTCTTT.

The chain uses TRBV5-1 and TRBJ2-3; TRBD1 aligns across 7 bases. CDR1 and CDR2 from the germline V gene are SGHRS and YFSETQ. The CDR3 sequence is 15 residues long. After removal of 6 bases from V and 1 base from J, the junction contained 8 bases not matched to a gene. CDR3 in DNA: TGCGCCAGCAAGGACGGGACAGCCGGCACAGATACGCAGTATTTT. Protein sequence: CASKDGTAGTDTQYF.

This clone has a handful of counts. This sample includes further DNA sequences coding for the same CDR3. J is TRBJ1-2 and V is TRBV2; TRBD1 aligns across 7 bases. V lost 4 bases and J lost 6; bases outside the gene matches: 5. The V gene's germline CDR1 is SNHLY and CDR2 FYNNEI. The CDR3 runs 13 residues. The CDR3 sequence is CASSVRGLDGYTF. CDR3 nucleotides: TGTGCCAGCAGTGTAAGGGGGCTCGATGGCTACACCTTC.

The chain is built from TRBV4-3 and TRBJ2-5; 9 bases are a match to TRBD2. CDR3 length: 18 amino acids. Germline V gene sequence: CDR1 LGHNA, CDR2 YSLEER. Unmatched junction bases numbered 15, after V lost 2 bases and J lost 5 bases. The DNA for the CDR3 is TGCGCCAGCAGCCAAAATCCAGCCGCTAGCGGGGCCCTTGAGACCCAGTACTTC. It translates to CASSQNPAASGALETQYF.

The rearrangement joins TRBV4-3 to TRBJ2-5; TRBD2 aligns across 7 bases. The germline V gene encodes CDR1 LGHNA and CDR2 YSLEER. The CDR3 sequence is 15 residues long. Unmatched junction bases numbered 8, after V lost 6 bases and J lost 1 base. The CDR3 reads CASSLSGRVQETQYF. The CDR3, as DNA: TGCGCCAGCAGTCTGAGTGGGAGGGTCCAAGAGACCCAGTACTTC.

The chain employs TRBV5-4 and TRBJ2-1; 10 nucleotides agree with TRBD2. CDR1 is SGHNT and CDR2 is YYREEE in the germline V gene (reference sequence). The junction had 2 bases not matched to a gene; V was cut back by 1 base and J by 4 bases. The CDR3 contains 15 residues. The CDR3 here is CASSLSLAGYNEQFF. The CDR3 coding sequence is TGTGCCAGCAGCTTGTCACTAGCGGGATACAATGAGCAGTTCTTC.

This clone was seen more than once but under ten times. CDR3 DNA sequence: TGTGCTAGTGGTCCCGCGGGCAGACCTCCATCGTCCCAGTACTTC. Translated, it gives CASGPAGRPPSSQYF. This chain connects TRBV12-5 to TRBJ2-5; TRBD2 is a possible D gene (5 bases). Germline assignment: CDR1 LGHNT and CDR2 FRNRAP. V gave up 5 bases and J gave up 9 bases, with 22 bases separating them. This CDR3 comprises 15 residues.

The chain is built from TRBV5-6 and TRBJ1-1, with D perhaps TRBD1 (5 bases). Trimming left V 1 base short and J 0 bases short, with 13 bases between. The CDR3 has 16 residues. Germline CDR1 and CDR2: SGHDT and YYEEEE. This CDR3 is CASSLSLAGLNTEAFF. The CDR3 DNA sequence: TGTGCCAGCAGCTTGAGCCTAGCAGGGTTGAACACTGAAGCTTTCTTT.

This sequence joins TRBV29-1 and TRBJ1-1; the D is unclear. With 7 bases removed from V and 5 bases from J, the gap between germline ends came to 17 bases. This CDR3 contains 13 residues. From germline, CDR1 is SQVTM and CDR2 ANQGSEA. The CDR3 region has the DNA TGCAGCGCCACGGACTGGGCTGGGACTGAAGCTTTCTTT. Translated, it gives CSATDWAGTEAFF.

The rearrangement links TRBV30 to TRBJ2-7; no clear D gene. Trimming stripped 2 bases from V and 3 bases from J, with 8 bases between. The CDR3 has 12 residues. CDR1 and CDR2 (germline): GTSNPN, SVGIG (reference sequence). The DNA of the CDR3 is TGTGCCTGGAGTCCGGGTAACTACGAGCAGTACTTC. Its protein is CAWSPGNYEQYF.

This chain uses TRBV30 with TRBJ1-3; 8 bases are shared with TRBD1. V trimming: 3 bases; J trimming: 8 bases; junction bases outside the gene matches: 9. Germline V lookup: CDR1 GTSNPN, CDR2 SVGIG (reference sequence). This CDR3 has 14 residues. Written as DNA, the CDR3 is TGTGCCTGGAGGCCTAAGGACAGGGCGGACACCATATATTTT. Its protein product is CAWRPKDRADTIYF.